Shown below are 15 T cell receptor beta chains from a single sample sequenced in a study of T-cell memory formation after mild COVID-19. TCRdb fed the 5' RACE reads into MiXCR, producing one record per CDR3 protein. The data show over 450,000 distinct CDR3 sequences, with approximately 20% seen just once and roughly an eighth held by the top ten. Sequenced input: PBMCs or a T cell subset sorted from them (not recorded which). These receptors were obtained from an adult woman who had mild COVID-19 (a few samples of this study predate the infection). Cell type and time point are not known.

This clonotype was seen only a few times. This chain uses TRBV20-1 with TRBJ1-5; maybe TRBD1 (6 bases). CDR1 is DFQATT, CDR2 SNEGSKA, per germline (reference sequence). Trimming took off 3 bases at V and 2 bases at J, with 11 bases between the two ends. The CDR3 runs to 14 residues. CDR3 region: CSASRGRGNQPQHF. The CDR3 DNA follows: TGCAGTGCTAGTAGGGGGAGGGGCAATCAGCCCCAGCATTTT.

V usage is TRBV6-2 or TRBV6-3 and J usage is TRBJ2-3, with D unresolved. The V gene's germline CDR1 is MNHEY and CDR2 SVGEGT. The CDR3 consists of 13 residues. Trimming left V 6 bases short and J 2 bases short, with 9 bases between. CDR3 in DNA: TGTGCCAGCAGACTTAGCCACACAGATACGCAGTATTTT. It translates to CASRLSHTDTQYF.

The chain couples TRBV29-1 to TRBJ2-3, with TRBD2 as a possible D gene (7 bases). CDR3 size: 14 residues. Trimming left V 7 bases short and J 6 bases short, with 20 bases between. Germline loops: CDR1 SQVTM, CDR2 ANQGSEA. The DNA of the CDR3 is TGCAGCGCGGGGAGTGGGGGGGCTTTGGATACGCAGTATTTT. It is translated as CSAGSGGALDTQYF.

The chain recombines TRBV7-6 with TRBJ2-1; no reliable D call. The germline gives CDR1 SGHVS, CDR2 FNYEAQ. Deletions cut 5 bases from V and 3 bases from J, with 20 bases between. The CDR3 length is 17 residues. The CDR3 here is CASSLYGRSGFYNEQFF. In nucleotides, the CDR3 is TGTGCCAGCAGCCTATACGGGCGATCCGGATTCTACAATGAGCAGTTCTTC. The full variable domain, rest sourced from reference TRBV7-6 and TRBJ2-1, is GAGVSQSPRYKVTKRGQDVALRCDPISGHVSLYWYRQALGQGPEFLTYFNYEAQQDKSGLPNDRFSAERPEGSISTLTIQRTEQRDSAMYRCASSLYGRSGFYNEQFFGPGTRLTVL.

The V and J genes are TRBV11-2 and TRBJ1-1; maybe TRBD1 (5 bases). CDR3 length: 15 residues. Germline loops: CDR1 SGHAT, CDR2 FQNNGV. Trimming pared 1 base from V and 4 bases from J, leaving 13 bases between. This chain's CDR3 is CASSLGGARPTEAFF. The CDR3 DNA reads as TGTGCCAGCAGCTTAGGAGGGGCGAGGCCCACTGAAGCTTTCTTT.

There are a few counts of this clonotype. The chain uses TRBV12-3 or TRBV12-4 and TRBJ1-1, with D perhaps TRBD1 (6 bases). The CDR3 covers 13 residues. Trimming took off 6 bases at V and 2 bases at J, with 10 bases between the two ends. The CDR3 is CASRIQGNTEAFF. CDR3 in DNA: TGTGCCAGCAGGATACAGGGAAACACTGAAGCTTTCTTT.

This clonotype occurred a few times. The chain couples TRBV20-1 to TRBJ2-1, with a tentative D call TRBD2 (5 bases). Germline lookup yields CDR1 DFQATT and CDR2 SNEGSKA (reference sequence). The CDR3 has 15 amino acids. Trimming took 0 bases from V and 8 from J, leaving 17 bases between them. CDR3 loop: CSARDPLREFYEQFF. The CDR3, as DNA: TGCAGTGCTAGAGACCCCCTGAGGGAGTTTTATGAGCAGTTCTTC.

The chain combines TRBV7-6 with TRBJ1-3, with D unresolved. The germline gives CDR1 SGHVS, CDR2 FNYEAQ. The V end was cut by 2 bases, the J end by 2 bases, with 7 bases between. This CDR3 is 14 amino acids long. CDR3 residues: CASSLHGAGNTIYF. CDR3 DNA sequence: TGTGCCAGCAGCTTACACGGTGCTGGAAACACCATATATTTT.

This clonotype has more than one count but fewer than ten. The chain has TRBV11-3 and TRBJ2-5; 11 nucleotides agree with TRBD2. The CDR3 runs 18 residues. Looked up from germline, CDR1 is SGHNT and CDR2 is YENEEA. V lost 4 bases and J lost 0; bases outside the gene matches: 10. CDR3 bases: TGTGCCAGCAGCTCCTGGAAACTAGCGGGGGATTACCAAGAGACCCAGTACTTC. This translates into CASSSWKLAGDYQETQYF.

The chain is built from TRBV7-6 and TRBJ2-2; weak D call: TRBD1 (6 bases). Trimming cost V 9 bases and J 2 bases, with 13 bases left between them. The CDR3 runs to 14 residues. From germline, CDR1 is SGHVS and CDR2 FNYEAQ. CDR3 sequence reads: CASSRDTNTGELFF. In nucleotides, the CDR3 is TGTGCCAGTTCCCGGGACACTAACACCGGGGAGCTGTTTTTT.

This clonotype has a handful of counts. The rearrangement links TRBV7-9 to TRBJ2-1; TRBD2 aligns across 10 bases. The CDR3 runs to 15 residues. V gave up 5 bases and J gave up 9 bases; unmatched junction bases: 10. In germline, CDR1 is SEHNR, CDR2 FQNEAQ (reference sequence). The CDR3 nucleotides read TGTGCCAGCAGCCCCCCTCAGCGGGAGGGGGGTGAGCAGTTCTTC. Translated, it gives CASSPPQREGGEQFF.

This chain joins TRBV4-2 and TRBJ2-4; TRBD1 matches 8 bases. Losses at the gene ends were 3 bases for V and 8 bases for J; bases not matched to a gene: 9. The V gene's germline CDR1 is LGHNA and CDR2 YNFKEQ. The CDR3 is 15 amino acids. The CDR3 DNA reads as TGTGCCAGCAGCCAGGGTGGACAGGGATTAGACATTCAGTACTTC. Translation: CASSQGGQGLDIQYF.

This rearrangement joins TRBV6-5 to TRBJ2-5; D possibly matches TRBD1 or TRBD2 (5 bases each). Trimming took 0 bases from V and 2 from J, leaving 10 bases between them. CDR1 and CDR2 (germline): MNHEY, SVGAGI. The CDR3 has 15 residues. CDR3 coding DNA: TGTGCCAGCAGTTACTCGAGGGGCCTACAAGAGACCCAGTACTTC. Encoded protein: CASSYSRGLQETQYF.

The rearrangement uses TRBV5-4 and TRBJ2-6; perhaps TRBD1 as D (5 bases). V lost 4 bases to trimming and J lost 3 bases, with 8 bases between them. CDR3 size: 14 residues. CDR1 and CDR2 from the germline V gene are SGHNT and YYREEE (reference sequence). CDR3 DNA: TGTGCCAGCAGCGCTAGGGGTGGGGCCAACGTCCTGACTTTC. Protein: CASSARGGANVLTF.

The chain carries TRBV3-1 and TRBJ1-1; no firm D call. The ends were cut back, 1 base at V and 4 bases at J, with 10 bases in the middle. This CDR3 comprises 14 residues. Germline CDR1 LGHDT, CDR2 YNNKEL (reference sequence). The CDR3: CASSQGRHATEAFF. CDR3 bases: TGTGCCAGCAGCCAAGGGAGGCATGCCACTGAAGCTTTCTTT.